Detailed here is one TCR beta chain. This entry comes from a study of cytomegalovirus exposure and HLA in healthy donors. It was with 60 Vbeta and 13 Jbeta primers that the PCR ran. The table came from immunoSEQ multiplex PCR; TCRdb's copy has only in-frame clones and leaves some out. This table has over 110,000 clones, more than 75% appearing once. V dropped 4 bases and J dropped 3 bases, with 14 bases sitting between them. This CDR3 region has 15 residues. The V gene's germline CDR1 is SGDLS and CDR2 YYNGEE. This sequence was found in a female donor in good health and CMV-seronegative. V and J are TRBV9 and TRBJ2-1; D might be TRBD1 (6 bases). Source material: PBMCs. The CDR3 coding sequence is TGTGCCAGCAGCCAGGGGACGGGACACTACAATGAGCAGTTCTTC. Its protein product is CASSQGTGHYNEQFF.